This record looks at one TCR beta chain sequence and its context. These data originate in a study of OX40 agonist ivuxolimab in advanced cancers. Germline V gene lookup returns CDR1 SSHAT and CDR2 FNYEAQ (reference sequence). The CDR3 is made up of 14 amino acids. The junction had 3 bases not matched to a gene; V was cut back by 4 bases and J by 5 bases. The table came from immunoSEQ multiplex PCR; TCRdb's copy has only in-frame clones and leaves some out. The top ten hold 7.9% of the sample, which has some 48,000 clones, approximately 79% seen once. The TCR sequence derives from an adult with an advanced solid tumor such as melanoma, head and neck, liver or kidney cancer. The sample in question was CD4+ or CD8+ T cells sorted from blood, obtained in a trial of the OX40 agonist ivuxolimab. The V gene is TRBV7-7, the J gene TRBJ2-7; 12 nucleotides agree with TRBD2. The CDR3 nucleotides read TGTGCCAGCAGCTCCTGGACTAGCGGGAACGAGCAGTACTTC. Its translation is CASSSWTSGNEQYF.